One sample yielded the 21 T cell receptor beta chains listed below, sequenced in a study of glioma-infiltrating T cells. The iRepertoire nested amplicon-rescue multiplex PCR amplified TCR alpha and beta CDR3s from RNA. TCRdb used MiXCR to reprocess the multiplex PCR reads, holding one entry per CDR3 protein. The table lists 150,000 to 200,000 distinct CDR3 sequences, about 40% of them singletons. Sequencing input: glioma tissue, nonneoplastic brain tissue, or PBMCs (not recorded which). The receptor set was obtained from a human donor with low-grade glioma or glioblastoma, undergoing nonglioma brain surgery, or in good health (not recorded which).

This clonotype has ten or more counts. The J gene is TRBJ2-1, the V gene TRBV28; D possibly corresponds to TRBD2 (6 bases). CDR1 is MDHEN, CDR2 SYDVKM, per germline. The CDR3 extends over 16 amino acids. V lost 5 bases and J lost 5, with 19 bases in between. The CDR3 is CASSDWGGSGNNEQFF. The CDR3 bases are TGTGCCAGCAGTGACTGGGGAGGATCCGGAAACAATGAGCAGTTCTTC.

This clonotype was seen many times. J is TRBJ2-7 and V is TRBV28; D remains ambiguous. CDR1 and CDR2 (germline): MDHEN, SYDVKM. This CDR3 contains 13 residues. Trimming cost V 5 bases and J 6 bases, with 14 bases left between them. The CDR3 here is CASSRAAVGEQYF. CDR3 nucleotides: TGTGCCAGCAGTCGGGCGGCGGTAGGCGAGCAGTACTTC.

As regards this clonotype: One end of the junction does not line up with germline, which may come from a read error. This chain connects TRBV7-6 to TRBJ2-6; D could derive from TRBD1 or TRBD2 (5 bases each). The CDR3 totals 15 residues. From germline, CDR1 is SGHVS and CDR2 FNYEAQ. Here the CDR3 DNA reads TGTGCCAGCAGCTTAGCAGGGAACGGGGCCAAAGTCCTGACTTTC. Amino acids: CASSLAGNGAKVLTF.

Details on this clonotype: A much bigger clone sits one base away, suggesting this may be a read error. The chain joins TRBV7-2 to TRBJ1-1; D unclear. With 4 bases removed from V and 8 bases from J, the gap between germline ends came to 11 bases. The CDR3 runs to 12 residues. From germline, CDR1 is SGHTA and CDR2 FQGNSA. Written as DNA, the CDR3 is TGTGCCAGCAGCTCGCCCGGGGAGGAAGCTTTCTTT. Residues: CASSSPGEEAFF.

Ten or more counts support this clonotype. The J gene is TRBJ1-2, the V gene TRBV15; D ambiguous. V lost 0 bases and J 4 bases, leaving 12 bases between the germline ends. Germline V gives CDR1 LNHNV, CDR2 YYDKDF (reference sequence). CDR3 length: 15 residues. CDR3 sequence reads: CATSRDAVTLYGYTF. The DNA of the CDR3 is TGTGCCACCAGCAGAGATGCGGTAACCCTCTATGGCTACACCTTC. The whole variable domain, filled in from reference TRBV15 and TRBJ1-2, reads DAMVIQNPRYQVTQFGKPVTLSCSQTLNHNVMYWYQQKSSQAPKLLFHYYDKDFNNEADTPDNFQSRRPNTSFCFLDIRSPGLGDTAMYLCATSRDAVTLYGYTFGSGTRLTVV.

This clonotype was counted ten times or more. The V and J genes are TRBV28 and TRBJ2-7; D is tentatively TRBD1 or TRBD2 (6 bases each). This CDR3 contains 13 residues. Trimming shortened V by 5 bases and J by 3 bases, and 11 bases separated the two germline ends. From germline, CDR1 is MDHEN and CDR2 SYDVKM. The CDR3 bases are TGTGCCAGCAGTCCGCGGGACAACTACGAGCAGTACTTC. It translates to CASSPRDNYEQYF.

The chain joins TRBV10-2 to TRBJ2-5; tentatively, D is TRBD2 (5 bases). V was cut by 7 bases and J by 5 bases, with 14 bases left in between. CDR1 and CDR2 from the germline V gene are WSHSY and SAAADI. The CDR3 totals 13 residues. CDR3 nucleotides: TGCGCCAGCACGAGAGGGCCATGGGAGACCCAGTACTTC. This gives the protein CASTRGPWETQYF.

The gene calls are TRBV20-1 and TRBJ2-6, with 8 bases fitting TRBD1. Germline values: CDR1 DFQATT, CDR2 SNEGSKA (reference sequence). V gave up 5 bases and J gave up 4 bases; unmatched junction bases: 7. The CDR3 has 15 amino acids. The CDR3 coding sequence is TGCAGTGCTTCAAAGGACAGGGCGGGGGCCAACGTCCTGACTTTC. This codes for CSASKDRAGANVLTF.

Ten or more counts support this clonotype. The chain's CDR3 is CASSQGLATQYF. The CDR3 bases are TGTGCCAGCAGCCAAGGATTAGCGACCCAGTACTTC. This rearrangement joins TRBV14 to TRBJ2-5; D unclear. The V and J ends lost 1 base and 7 bases respectively, with 7 bases between them. CDR1 is SGHDN and CDR2 is FVKESK in the germline V gene. This CDR3 is built from 12 residues.

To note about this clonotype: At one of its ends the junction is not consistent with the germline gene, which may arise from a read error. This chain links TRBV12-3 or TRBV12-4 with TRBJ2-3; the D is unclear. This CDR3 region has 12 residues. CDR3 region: CASSFISETQYF. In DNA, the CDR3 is TGTGCCAGCAGTTTTATCTCAGAGACGCAGTATTTT.

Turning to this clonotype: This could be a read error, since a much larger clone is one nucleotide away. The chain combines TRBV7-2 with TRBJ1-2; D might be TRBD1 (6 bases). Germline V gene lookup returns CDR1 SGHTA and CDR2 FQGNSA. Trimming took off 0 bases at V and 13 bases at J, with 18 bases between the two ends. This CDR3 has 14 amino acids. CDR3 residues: CASSLAVYRDILTF. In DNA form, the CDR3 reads TGTGCCAGCAGCTTAGCAGTTTACAGGGATATTCTCACCTTC.

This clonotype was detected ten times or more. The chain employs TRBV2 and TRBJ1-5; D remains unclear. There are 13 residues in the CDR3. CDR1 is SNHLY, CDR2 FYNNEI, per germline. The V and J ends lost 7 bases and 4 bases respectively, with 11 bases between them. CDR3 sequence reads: CASTRLINQPQHF. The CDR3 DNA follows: TGTGCCAGCACTCGGTTGATTAATCAGCCCCAGCATTTT.

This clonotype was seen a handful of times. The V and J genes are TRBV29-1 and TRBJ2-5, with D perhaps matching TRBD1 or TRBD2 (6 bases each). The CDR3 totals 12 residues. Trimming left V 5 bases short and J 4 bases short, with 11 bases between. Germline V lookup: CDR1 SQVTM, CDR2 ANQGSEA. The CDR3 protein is CSVPGGGETQYF. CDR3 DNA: TGCAGCGTTCCTGGAGGGGGAGAGACCCAGTACTTC. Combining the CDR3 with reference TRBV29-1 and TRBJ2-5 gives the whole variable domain SAVISQKPSRDICQRGTSLTIQCQVDSQVTMMFWYRQQPGQSLTLIATANQGSEATYESGFVIDKFPISRPNLTFSTLTVSNMSPEDSSIYLCSVPGGGETQYFGPGTRLLVL.

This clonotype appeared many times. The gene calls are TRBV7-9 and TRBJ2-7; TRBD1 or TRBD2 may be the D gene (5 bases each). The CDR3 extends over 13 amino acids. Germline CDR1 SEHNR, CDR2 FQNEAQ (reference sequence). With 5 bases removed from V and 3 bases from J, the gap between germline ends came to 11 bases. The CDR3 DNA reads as TGTGCCAGCAGCGCCGTTGGGGGCTACGAGCAGTACTTC. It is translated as CASSAVGGYEQYF.

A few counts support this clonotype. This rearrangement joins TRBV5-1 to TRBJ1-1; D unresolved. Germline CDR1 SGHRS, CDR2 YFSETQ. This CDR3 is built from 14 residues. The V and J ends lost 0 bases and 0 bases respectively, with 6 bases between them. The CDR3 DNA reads TGCGCCAGCAGCTTGGACGGCTTGAACACTGAAGCTTTCTTT. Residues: CASSLDGLNTEAFF.

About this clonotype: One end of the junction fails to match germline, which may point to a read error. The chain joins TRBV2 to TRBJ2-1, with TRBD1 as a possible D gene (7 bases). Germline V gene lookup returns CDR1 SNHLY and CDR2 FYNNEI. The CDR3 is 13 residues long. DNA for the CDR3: TGTGCCAGCAAGGGACAGACTAGAGAGACCGAGTACTTC. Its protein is CASKGQTRETEYF.

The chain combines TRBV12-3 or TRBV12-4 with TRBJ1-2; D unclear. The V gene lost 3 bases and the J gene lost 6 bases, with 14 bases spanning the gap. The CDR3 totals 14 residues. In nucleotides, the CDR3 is TGTGCCAGCAGTTTTGCGTTCAGTGAGGATGGCTACACCTTC. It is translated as CASSFAFSEDGYTF.

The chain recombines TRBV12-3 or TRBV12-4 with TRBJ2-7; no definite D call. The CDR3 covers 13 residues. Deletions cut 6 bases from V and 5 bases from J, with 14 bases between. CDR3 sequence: CASRQNTQNEQYF. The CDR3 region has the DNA TGTGCCAGCAGGCAGAATACCCAAAACGAGCAGTACTTC.

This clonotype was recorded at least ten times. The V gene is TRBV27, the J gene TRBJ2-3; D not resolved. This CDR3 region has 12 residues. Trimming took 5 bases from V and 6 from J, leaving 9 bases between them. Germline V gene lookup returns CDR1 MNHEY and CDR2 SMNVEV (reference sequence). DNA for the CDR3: TGTGCCAGCAGTCGCTACGGGGATACGCAGTATTTT. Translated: CASSRYGDTQYF.

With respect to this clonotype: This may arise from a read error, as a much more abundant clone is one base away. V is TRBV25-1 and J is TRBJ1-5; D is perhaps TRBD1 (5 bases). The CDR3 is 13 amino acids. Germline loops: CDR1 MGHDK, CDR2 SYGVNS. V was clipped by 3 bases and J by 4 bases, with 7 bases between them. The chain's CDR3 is CASSEGDNQPQHF. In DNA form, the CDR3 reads TGTGCCAGCAGTGAGGGGGATAATCAGCCCCAGCATTTT.

CDR3 region: CASSEMGLAKNIQYF. CDR3 bases: TGTGCCAGCAGTGAAATGGGACTAGCCAAAAACATTCAGTACTTC. This chain links TRBV2 with TRBJ2-4; tentative D call: TRBD2 (6 bases). Between the trimmed V and J ends, which lost 2 bases and 0 bases, there was a span of 8 bases. The CDR3 consists of 15 residues. Per the germline V gene, CDR1 is SNHLY and CDR2 is FYNNEI.